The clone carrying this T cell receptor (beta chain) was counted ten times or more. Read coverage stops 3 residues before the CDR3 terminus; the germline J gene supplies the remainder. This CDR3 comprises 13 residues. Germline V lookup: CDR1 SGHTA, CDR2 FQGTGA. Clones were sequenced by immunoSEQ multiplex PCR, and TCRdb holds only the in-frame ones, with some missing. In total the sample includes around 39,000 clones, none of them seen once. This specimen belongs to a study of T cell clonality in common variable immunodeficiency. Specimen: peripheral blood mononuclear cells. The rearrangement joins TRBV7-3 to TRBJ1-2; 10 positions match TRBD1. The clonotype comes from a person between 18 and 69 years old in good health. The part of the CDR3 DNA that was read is TGTGCCAGCAGCCCGGACAGGGGGTACGGC. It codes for CASSPDRGYG. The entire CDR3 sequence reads CASSPDRGYGYTF.